A selection of T cell receptor beta chains follows, all from one sample in a study of T-cell memory formation after mild COVID-19. Each CDR3 protein is one row after TCRdb ran MiXCR on the 5' RACE reads. Of around 340,000 distinct CDR3 sequences in the sample, approximately 12% were seen once. Sequencing was performed on PBMCs or a T cell subset sorted from them (not recorded which). The receptor set was obtained from a man between 18 and 29 years old who had mild COVID-19 (a few samples of this study predate the infection). Cell type and time point are not known. Each CDR3 is given with its conserved first and last residue. The D gene is left open where the match is weak. Expanded clones get a size class; other rows say once, few or many, or leave the size out.

TRBV10-2	TRBD2	TRBJ2-5	NA	CASSPGTSGAGGTQYF	TGCGCCAGCAGCCCCGGCACTAGCGGGGCCGGAGGGACCCAGTACTTC
TRBV3-1	TRBD1	TRBJ1-4	few	CASSRQGENEKLFF	TGTGCCAGCAGCCGACAGGGAGAGAATGAAAAACTGTTTTTT
TRBV20-1	NA	TRBJ2-3	few	CSARDIFRAGSTDTQYF	TGCAGTGCTAGAGATATTTTTAGGGCAGGAAGCACAGATACGCAGTATTTT
TRBV19	TRBD2	TRBJ2-7	many	CASSSGGPYEQYF	TGTGCCAGTAGCTCGGGGGGACCCTACGAGCAGTACTTC
TRBV6-6	TRBD1	TRBJ1-5	few	CASSDGRGTNQPQHF	TGTGCCAGCAGTGACGGCAGGGGGACCAATCAGCCCCAGCATTTT
TRBV7-9	TRBD1	TRBJ1-4	NA	CASSPGQALAEKLFF	TGTGCCAGCAGCCCGGGACAGGCCCTCGCGGAAAAACTGTTTTTT
TRBV4-1	NA	TRBJ2-1	few	CASNTRAPEAEQFF	TGCGCCAGCAACACACGCGCCCCTGAGGCCGAGCAGTTCTTC
TRBV7-2	NA	TRBJ1-4	few	CASSLGLGEKLFF	TGTGCCAGCAGCTTAGGATTAGGTGAAAAACTGTTTTTT
TRBV12-3/TRBV12-4	NA	TRBJ2-2	NA	CASRTETGELFF	TGTGCCAGCAGGACAGAGACCGGGGAGCTGTTTTTT
TRBV5-1	NA	TRBJ2-5	NA	CASSVGFLDPETQYF	TGCGCCAGCAGCGTCGGATTCCTCGACCCGGAGACCCAGTACTTC
TRBV7-2	TRBD1	TRBJ1-4	NA	CASSSSGTGDEKLFF	TGTGCCAGCAGCTCCTCCGGGACAGGGGACGAAAAACTGTTTTTT
TRBV5-6	NA	TRBJ2-5	few	CASSAVKAWSWEETQYF	TGTGCCAGCAGCGCGGTCAAGGCATGGTCCTGGGAGGAGACCCAGTACTTC
TRBV10-3	NA	TRBJ2-4	NA	CAISRGDLRENIQYF	TGTGCCATCAGTAGGGGAGACCTTCGGGAAAACATTCAGTACTTC
TRBV5-6	TRBD1	TRBJ2-4	NA	CASSLPGQIENIQYF	TGTGCCAGCAGCTTACCGGGACAGATCGAAAACATTCAGTACTTC
TRBV4-2	TRBD1	TRBJ1-5	few	CASSQDQGAMDQPQHF	TGTGCCAGCAGCCAAGATCAGGGGGCCATGGATCAGCCCCAGCATTTT
TRBV12-3/TRBV12-4	TRBD1	TRBJ2-7	few	CASSYPPDREADYEQYF	TGTGCCAGCAGTTACCCGCCGGACAGGGAGGCGGACTACGAGCAGTACTTC
TRBV20-1	NA	TRBJ1-5	NA	CSAFQGNQPQHF	TGCAGTGCTTTCCAGGGGAATCAGCCCCAGCATTTT
TRBV5-1	TRBD1	TRBJ2-7	few	CASSPGGTGGSSYEQYF	TGCGCCAGCAGCCCCGGGGGGACAGGGGGGAGCTCCTACGAGCAGTACTTC
TRBV20-1	NA	TRBJ2-5	NA	CSARHAFWRETQYF	TGCAGTGCTAGACATGCGTTTTGGCGAGAGACCCAGTACTTC
TRBV29-1	NA	TRBJ1-1	many	CSAGSNTEAFF	TGCAGCGCCGGCTCGAACACTGAAGCTTTCTTT
TRBV20-1	TRBD2	TRBJ2-1	few	CSARIRGAYNEQFF	TGCAGTGCTAGAATCCGGGGGGCCTACAATGAGCAGTTCTTC
TRBV7-2	NA	TRBJ1-3	NA	CASSLELYAGNTIYF	TGTGCCAGCAGCTTAGAGCTGTATGCTGGAAACACCATATATTTT
TRBV7-2	NA	TRBJ1-6	few	CASRGLGARSPLHF	TGTGCCAGCAGAGGCTTGGGGGCGCGTTCACCCCTCCACTTT
TRBV12-3/TRBV12-4	TRBD1	TRBJ2-5	NA	CASGDRAQETQYF	TGTGCCAGCGGAGACAGGGCCCAAGAGACCCAGTACTTC
TRBV28	NA	TRBJ1-1	NA	CASSLTGKAFF	TGTGCCAGCAGCCTAACAGGGAAAGCTTTCTTT
TRBV10-3	TRBD1	TRBJ1-2	few	CAISRTGGLNGYTF	TGTGCCATCAGTCGGACAGGGGGGCTTAATGGCTACACCTTC
TRBV29-1	NA	TRBJ1-2	few	CSVGGQNYGYTF	TGCAGCGTGGGTGGACAGAACTATGGCTACACCTTC
TRBV29-1	NA	TRBJ2-5	few	CSVGLPGGQETQYF	TGCAGCGTTGGCCTACCCGGGGGACAAGAGACCCAGTACTTC
TRBV6-5	NA	TRBJ1-2	NA	CASSYSVNWPQGYTF	TGTGCCAGCAGTTACTCGGTGAATTGGCCCCAGGGCTACACCTTC
TRBV6-5	NA	TRBJ1-6	NA	CASRKPHTGFNSPLHF	TGTGCCAGCAGGAAACCTCATACAGGGTTTAATTCACCCCTCCACTTT
TRBV9	NA	TRBJ2-2	NA	CASSVAGHSNTGELFF	TGTGCCAGCAGCGTAGCCGGCCACTCGAACACCGGGGAGCTGTTTTTT
TRBV20-1	NA	TRBJ1-5	NA	CSATDDTTRGQPQHF	TGCAGTGCTACCGACGATACGACGAGGGGTCAGCCCCAGCATTTT
TRBV20-1	NA	TRBJ2-3	many	CSVRPGTSSTDTQYF	TGCAGTGTTCGACCCGGGACCTCGAGTACAGATACGCAGTATTTT
TRBV20-1	TRBD2	TRBJ2-3	few	CSAAGLAGADTQYF	TGCAGTGCTGCGGGGCTAGCGGGGGCAGATACGCAGTATTTT
TRBV9	NA	TRBJ2-1	NA	CASSGNQGGKQFF	TGTGCCAGCAGCGGAAATCAGGGGGGGAAGCAGTTCTTC
TRBV6-2/TRBV6-3	NA	TRBJ2-3	NA	CASSYLLSTDTQYF	TGTGCCAGCAGTTACCTCCTTAGCACAGATACGCAGTATTTT
TRBV5-1	NA	TRBJ1-1	NA	CASSNNGYLNTEAFF	TGCGCCAGCAGCAACAATGGGTATTTGAACACTGAAGCTTTCTTT
TRBV7-7	NA	TRBJ1-1	NA	CASSPVGEMNTEAFF	TGTGCTAGCAGCCCGGTGGGGGAAATGAACACTGAAGCTTTCTTT
TRBV29-1	NA	TRBJ1-5	NA	CSVEVGVNQPQHF	TGCAGCGTTGAGGTTGGGGTGAATCAGCCCCAGCATTTT
TRBV5-5	TRBD1	TRBJ2-3	many	CASSLMRLRGYADTQYF	TGTGCCAGCAGCTTGATGCGGCTCAGGGGGTACGCAGATACGCAGTATTTT
TRBV6-5	NA	TRBJ1-1	few	CASSYSGREAFF	TGTGCCAGCAGTTACTCCGGGAGAGAAGCTTTCTTT
TRBV5-1	TRBD1	TRBJ1-6	few	CASSLGGQGLSPLHF	TGCGCCAGCAGCTTGGGAGGACAGGGGCTTTCACCCCTCCACTTT
TRBV6-5	NA	TRBJ2-7	NA	CASSFRRQDEQYF	TGTGCCAGCAGTTTCCGACGACAGGACGAGCAGTACTTC
TRBV20-1	TRBD1	TRBJ2-7	many	CSALRRDRASYEQYF	TGCAGTGCTTTACGCCGGGACAGGGCATCCTACGAGCAGTACTTC
TRBV4-1	NA	TRBJ1-5	many	CASSQEGGGRQPQHF	TGCGCCAGCAGCCAAGAAGGGGGGGGACGACAGCCCCAGCATTTT
TRBV7-2	NA	TRBJ2-5	NA	CASSLDIQETQYF	TGTGCCAGCAGCTTAGACATCCAAGAGACCCAGTACTTC
TRBV27	TRBD2	TRBJ2-3	NA	CASSPLLRGSTDTQYF	TGTGCCAGCAGTCCTCTGTTGCGGGGGAGCACAGATACGCAGTATTTT
TRBV7-9	NA	TRBJ2-5	few	CASSLEWSAPETQYF	TGTGCCAGCAGCTTAGAGTGGTCAGCCCCGGAGACCCAGTACTTC
TRBV12-3/TRBV12-4	NA	TRBJ1-1	NA	CASSPGPSTEAFF	TGTGCCAGCAGTCCAGGACCTTCCACTGAAGCTTTCTTT
TRBV14	NA	TRBJ1-4	NA	CASSGARNEKLFF	TGTGCCAGCAGCGGGGCCCGAAATGAAAAACTGTTTTTT
TRBV7-9	NA	TRBJ1-2	NA	CASSKESGNYGYTF	TGTGCCAGCAGCAAAGAATCAGGGAACTATGGCTACACCTTC
TRBV7-3	TRBD1	TRBJ1-1	many	CASSLTGRGNTEAFF	TGTGCCAGCAGCTTGACAGGGAGGGGAAACACTGAAGCTTTCTTT
TRBV7-2	TRBD2	TRBJ2-5	few	CASSLVGVRGGETQYF	TGTGCCAGCAGCTTAGTGGGCGTGCGGGGGGGGGAGACCCAGTACTTC
TRBV9	TRBD1	TRBJ1-2	NA	CASSDRDRANYGYTF	TGTGCCAGCAGCGACCGGGACAGGGCCAACTATGGCTACACCTTC